The clone carrying this TCR beta chain appeared a single time. The antigen remains unidentified. The germline gives CDR1 GTSNPN, CDR2 SVGIG (reference sequence). Deletions cut 2 bases from V and 0 bases from J, with 2 bases between. The CDR3 contains 13 residues. This sample is drawn from a study of Ad26.COV2.S vaccination and SARS-CoV-2 variants. Study-wide results and limits: Analyses that measured TCR breadth and depth may have underestimated total T cell responses.

TCRdb keeps only in-frame clones here, not all; method: immunoSEQ multiplex PCR. There are about 500,000 clones in the sample; approximately 90% occur only once, and 1.7% lies in the top ten. Described treatment: approximately 18 received Ad26.COV2.S at low or high dose, single or two shots; 5 received placebo; per-sample allocation not given. Repertoires come from day 63 after the first vaccine or placebo injection. Expressing Wuhan-strain SARS-CoV-2 spike, an Ad26 vector served as the vaccine. The input for sequencing was peripheral blood, taken in a trial of Ad26.COV2.S vaccine versus placebo. The chain joins TRBV30 to TRBJ2-6, with D uncertain. The sequence came from a person aged 18-60 years who received the Ad26.COV2.S COVID-19 vaccine or a placebo. Here the CDR3 DNA reads TGTGCCTGGAGTACCTCTGGGGCCAACGTCCTGACTTTC. This sequence encodes CAWSTSGANVLTF.